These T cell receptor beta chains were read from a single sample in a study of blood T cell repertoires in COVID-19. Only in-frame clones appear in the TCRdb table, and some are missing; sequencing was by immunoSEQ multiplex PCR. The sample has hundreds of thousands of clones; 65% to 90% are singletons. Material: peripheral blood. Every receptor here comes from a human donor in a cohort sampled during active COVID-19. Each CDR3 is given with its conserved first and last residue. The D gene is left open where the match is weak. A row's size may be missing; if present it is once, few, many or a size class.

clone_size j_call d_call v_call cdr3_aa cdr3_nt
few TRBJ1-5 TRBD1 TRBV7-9 CASSPGGNQPQHF TGTGCCAGCAGCCCAGGGGGAAATCAGCCCCAGCATTTT
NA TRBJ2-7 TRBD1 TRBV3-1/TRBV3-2 CASSQDIGTGGEQYF TGTGCCAGCAGCCAAGATATTGGGACAGGGGGTGAGCAGTACTTC
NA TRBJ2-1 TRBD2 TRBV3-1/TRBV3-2 CASSQDFLGGVEQFF TGTGCCAGCAGCCAAGATTTCCTCGGGGGGGTAGAGCAGTTCTTC
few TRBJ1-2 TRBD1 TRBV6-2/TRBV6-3 CASSYSSQGGVYGYTF TGTGCCAGCAGTTACTCTTCACAGGGGGGCGTGTATGGCTACACCTTC
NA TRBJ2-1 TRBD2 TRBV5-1 CASSFSGGYYNEQFF TGCGCCAGCAGCTTTAGCGGGGGGTACTACAATGAGCAGTTCTTC
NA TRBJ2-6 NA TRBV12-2 CASRQKDGANVLTF TGTGCAAGTCGCCAGAAAGATGGGGCCAACGTCCTGACTTTC
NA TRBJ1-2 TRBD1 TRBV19 CASSTNGQALDYGYTF TGTGCCAGTAGTACTAACGGACAGGCTTTGGACTATGGCTACACCTTC
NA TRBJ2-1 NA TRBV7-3 CASSLQGKGEQFF TGTGCCAGCAGCTTACAGGGAAAGGGCGAGCAGTTCTTC
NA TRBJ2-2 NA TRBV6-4 CAGGHGLPNTGELFF TGTGCCGGGGGACATGGGCTACCTAACACCGGGGAGCTGTTTTTT
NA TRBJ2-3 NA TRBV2 CASSAGGADTQYF TGTGCCAGCAGTGCGGGGGGCGCAGATACGCAGTATTTT
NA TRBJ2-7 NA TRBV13 CASSWDQQGYEQYF TGTGCCAGCAGCTGGGATCAACAGGGCTACGAGCAGTACTTC
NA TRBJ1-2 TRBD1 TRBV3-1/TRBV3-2 CASRSQGASGYTF TGTGCCAGCAGGTCCCAGGGGGCAAGTGGCTACACCTTC
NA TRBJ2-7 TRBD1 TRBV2 CASTRTGRDEQYF TGTGCCAGCACCAGGACAGGGAGAGACGAGCAGTACTTC
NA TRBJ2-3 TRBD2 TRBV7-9 CASSFGGARTQYF TGTGCCAGCAGCTTCGGGGGGGCACGCACGCAGTATTTT
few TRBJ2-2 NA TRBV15 CATSRAGVTRTGELFF TGTGCCACCAGCAGAGCCGGGGTAACGCGGACCGGGGAGCTGTTTTTT
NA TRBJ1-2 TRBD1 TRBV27 CASSEQNRGYHGYTF TGTGCCAGCAGTGAACAAAACAGGGGTTATCATGGCTACACCTTC
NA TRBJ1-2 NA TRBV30 CAWSALTYGYTF TGTGCCTGGAGTGCCCTAACTTATGGCTACACCTTC
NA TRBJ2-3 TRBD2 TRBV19 CASSTSRGVGTQYF TGTGCCAGTAGTACTAGCCGGGGGGTGGGGACGCAGTATTTT